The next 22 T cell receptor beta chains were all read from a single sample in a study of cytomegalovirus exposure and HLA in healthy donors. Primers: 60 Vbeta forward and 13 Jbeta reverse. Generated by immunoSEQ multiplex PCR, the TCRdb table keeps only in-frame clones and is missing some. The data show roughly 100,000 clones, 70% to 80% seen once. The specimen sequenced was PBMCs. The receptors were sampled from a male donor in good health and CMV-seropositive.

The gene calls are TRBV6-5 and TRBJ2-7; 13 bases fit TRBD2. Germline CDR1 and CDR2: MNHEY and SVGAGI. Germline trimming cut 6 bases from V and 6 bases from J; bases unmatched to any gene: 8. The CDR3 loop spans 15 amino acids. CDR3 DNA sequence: TGTGCCAGCAGCCTTGGACTAGCGGGAGCGGGCGAGCAGTACTTC. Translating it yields CASSLGLAGAGEQYF.

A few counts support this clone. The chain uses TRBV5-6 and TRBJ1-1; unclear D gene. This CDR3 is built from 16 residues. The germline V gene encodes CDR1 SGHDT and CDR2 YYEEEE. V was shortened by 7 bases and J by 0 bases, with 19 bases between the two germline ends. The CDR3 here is CASFWEGPNMNTEAFF. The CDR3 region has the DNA TGTGCCAGCTTTTGGGAGGGCCCTAATATGAACACTGAAGCTTTCTTT.

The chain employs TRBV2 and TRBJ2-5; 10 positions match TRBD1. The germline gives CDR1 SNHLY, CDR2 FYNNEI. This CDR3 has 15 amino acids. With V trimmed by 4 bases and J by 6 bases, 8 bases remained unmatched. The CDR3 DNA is TGTGCCAGCAGTGGTCGGGACAGGGGTGGCCAGACCCAGTACTTC. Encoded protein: CASSGRDRGGQTQYF.

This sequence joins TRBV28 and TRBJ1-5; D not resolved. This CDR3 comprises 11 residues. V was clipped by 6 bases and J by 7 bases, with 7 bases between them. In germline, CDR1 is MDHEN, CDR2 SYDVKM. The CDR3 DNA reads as TGTGCCAGCAGACAAAGACAGCCCCAGCATTTT. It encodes CASRQRQPQHF.

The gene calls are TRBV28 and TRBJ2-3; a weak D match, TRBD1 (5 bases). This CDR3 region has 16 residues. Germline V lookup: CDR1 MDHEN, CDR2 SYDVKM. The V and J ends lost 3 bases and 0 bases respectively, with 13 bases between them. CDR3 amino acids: CASSFLDSRSTDTQYF. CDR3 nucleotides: TGTGCCAGCAGTTTCCTTGACAGTCGAAGCACAGATACGCAGTATTTT.

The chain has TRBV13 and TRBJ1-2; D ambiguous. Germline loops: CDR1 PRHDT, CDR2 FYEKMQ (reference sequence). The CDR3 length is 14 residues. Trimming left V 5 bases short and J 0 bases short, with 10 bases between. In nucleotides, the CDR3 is TGTGCCAGCAGCCGGGGAGGCTCTAACTATGGCTACACCTTC. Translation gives CASSRGGSNYGYTF.

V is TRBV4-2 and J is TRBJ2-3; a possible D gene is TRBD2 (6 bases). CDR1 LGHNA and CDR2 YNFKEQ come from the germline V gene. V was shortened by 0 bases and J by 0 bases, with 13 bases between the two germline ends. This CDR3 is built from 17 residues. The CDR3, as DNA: TGTGCCAGCAGCCAAGAGGGGGACTGGACTAGCACAGATACGCAGTATTTT. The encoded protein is CASSQEGDWTSTDTQYF.

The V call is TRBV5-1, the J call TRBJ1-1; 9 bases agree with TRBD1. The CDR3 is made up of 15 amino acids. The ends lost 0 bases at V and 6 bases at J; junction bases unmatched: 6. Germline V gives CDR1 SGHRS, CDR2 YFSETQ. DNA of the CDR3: TGCGCCAGCAGCTTGGCAGGGACAGGGCGGGCTGAAGCTTTCTTT. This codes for CASSLAGTGRAEAFF. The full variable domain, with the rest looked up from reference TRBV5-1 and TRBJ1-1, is KAGVTQTPRYLIKTRGQQVTLSCSPISGHRSVSWYQQTPGQGLQFLFEYFSETQRNKGNFPGRFSGRQFSNSRSEMNVSTLELGDSALYLCASSLAGTGRAEAFFGQGTRLTVV.

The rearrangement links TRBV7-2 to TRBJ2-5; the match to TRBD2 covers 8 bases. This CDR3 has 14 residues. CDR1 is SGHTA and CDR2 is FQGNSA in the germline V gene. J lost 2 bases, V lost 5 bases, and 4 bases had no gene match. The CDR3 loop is CASSLTSAQETQYF. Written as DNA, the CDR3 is TGTGCCAGCAGCCTGACTAGCGCTCAAGAGACCCAGTACTTC. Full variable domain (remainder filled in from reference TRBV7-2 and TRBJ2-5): GAGVSQSPSNKVTEKGKDVELRCDPISGHTALYWYRQSLGQGLEFLIYFQGNSAPDKSGLPSDRFSAERTGGSVSTLTIQRTQQEDSAVYLCASSLTSAQETQYFGPGTRLLVL.

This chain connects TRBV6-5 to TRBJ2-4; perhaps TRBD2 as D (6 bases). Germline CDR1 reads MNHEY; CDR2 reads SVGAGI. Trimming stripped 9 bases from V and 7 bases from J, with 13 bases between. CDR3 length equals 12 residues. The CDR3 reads CASKGLANIQYF. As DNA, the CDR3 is TGTGCCAGTAAGGGGCTAGCGAACATTCAGTACTTC.

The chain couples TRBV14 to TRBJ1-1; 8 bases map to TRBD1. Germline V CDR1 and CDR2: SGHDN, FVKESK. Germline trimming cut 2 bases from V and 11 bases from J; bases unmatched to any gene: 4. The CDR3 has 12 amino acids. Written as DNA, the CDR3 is TGTGCCAGCAGCCAACAGGGGGCGAGGGCTTTCTTT. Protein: CASSQQGARAFF. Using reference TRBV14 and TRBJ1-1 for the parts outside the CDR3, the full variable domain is EAGVTQFPSHSVIEKGQTVTLRCDPISGHDNLYWYRRVMGKEIKFLLHFVKESKQDESGMPNNRFLAERTGGTYSTLKVQPAELEDSGVYFCASSQQGARAFFGQGTRLTVV.

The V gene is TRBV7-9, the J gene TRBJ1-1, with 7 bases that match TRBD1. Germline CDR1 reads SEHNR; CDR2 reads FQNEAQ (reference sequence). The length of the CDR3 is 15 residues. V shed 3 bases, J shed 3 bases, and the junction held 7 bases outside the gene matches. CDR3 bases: TGTGCCAGCAGCTTGAGAGGACAGGTGGACACTGAAGCTTTCTTT. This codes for CASSLRGQVDTEAFF.

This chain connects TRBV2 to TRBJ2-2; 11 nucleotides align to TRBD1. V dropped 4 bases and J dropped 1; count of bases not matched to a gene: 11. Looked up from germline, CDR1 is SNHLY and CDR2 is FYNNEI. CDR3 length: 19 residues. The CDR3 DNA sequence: TGTGCCAGCAGTGGACTAGATTCTGGGACAGGGGGGAACACCGGGGAGCTGTTTTTT. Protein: CASSGLDSGTGGNTGELFF.

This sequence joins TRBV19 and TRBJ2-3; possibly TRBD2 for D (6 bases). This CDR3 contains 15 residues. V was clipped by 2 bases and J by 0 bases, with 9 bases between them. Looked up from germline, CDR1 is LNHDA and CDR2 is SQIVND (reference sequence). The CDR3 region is CASSITRGSTDTQYF. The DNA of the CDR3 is TGTGCCAGTAGTATAACCCGGGGGAGCACAGATACGCAGTATTTT.

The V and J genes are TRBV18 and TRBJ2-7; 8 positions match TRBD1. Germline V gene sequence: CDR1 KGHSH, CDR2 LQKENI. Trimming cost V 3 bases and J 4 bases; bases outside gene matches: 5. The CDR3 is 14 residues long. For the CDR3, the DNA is TGTGCCAGCTCACCTAGGACAGGGCCGTACGAGCAGTACTTC. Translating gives CASSPRTGPYEQYF.

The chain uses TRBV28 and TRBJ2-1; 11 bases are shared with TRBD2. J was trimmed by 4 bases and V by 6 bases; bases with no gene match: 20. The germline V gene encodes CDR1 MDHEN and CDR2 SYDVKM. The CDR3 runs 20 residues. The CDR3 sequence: CASRTKLETSGSFLYNEQFF. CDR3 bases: TGTGCCAGCAGGACCAAGCTGGAAACTAGCGGGAGTTTCCTGTACAATGAGCAGTTCTTC.

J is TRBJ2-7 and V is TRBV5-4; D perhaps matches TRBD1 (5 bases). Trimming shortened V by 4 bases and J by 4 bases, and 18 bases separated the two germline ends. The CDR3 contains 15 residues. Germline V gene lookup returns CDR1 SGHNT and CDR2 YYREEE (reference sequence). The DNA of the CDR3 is TGTGCCAGCAGCCCCGAGGACAATGTTTTATACGAGCAGTACTTC. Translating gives CASSPEDNVLYEQYF. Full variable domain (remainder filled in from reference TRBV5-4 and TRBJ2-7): ETGVTQSPTHLIKTRGQQVTLRCSSQSGHNTVSWYQQALGQGPQFIFQYYREEENGRGNFPPRFSGLQFPNYSSELNVNALELDDSALYLCASSPEDNVLYEQYFGPGTRLTVT.

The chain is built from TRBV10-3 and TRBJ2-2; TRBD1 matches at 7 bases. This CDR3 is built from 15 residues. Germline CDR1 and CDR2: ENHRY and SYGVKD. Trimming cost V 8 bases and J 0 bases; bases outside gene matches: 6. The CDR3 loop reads CAIQVGGANTGELFF. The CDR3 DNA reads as TGTGCCATCCAGGTAGGGGGCGCGAACACCGGGGAGCTGTTTTTT.

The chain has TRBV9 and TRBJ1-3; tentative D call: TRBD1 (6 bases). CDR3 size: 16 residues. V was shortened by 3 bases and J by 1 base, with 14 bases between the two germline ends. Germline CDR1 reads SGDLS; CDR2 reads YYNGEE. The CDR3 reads CASSGGGVWSGNTIYF. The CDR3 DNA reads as TGTGCCAGCAGCGGAGGGGGAGTATGGTCTGGAAACACCATATATTTT. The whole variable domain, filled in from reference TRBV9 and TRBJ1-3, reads DSGVTQTPKHLITATGQRVTLRCSPRSGDLSVYWYQQSLDQGLQFLIQYYNGEERAKGNILERFSAQQFPDLHSELNLSSLELGDSALYFCASSGGGVWSGNTIYFGEGSWLTVV.

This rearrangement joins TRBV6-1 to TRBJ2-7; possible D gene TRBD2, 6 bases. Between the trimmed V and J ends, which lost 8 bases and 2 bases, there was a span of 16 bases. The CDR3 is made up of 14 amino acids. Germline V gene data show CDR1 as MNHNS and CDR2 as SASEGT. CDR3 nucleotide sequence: TGTGCCAGCCAACGACTAGTTCTAACCTACGAGCAGTACTTC. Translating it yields CASQRLVLTYEQYF.

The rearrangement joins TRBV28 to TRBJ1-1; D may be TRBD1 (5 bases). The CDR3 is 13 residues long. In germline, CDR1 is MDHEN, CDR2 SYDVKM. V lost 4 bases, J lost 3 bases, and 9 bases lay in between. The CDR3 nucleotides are TGTGCCAGCAGTTCAACCAGGGACACTGAAGCTTTCTTT. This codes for CASSSTRDTEAFF. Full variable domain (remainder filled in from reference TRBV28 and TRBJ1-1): DVKVTQSSRYLVKRTGEKVFLECVQDMDHENMFWYRQDPGLGLRLIYFSYDVKMKEKGDIPEGYSVSREKKERFSLILESASTNQTSMYLCASSSTRDTEAFFGQGTRLTVV.

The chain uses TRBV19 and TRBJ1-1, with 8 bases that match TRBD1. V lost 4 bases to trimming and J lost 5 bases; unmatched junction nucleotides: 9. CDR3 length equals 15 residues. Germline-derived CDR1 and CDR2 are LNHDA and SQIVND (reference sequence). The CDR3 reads CASSTGTGRWTEAFF. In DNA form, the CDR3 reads TGTGCCAGTAGTACCGGGACAGGTAGGTGGACTGAAGCTTTCTTT.